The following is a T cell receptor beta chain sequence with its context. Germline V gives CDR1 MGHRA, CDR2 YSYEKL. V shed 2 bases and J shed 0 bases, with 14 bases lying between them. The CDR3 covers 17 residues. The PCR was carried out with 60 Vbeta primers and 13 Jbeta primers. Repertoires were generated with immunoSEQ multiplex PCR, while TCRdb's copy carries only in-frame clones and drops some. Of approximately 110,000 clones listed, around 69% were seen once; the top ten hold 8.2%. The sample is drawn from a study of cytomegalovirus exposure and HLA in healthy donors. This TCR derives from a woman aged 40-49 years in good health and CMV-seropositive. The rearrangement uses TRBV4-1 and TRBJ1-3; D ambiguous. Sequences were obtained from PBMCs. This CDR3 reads CASSQPKTPSSGNTIYF. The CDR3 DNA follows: TGCGCCAGCAGCCAACCGAAAACACCTAGCTCTGGAAACACCATATATTTT.